This T cell receptor (beta chain) came from a study of Graves' ophthalmopathy and Graves' hyperthyroidism. The authors amplified TCR beta CDR3 regions, and they did so from RNA transcripts for repertoire sequencing. HTBI-primed RT-PCR formed the first round, and a multiplex PCR formed the second. Using its own MiXCR run on the multiplex PCR reads, TCRdb lists one record per CDR3 protein. Of over a million distinct CDR3 sequences in the sample, around a third were seen once. This CDR3 comprises 14 residues. CDR1 and CDR2 (germline): SQVTM, ANQGSEA. After removal of 6 bases from V and 1 base from J, the junction contained 8 bases not matched to a gene.

Sequencing used peripheral blood or thyroid tissue (not recorded which). The sequence derives from an adult man with Graves' hyperthyroidism. The chain combines TRBV29-1 with TRBJ2-5, with 7 nucleotides matching TRBD1. CDR3 protein: CSVLPGTAQETQYF. CDR3 nucleotides: TGCAGCGTCTTGCCAGGGACAGCCCAAGAGACCCAGTACTTC.